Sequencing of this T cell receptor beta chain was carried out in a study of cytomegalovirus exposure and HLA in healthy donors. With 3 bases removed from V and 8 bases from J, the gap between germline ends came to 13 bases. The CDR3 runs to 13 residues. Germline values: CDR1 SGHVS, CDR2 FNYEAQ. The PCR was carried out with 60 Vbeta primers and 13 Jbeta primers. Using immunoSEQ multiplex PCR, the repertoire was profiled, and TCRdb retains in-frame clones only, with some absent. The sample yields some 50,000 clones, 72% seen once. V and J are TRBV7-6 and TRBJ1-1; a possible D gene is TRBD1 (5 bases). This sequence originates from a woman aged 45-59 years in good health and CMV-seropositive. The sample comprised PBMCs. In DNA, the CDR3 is TGTGCCAGCAGCTTTACAGGTGGCGGCGAAGCTTTCTTT. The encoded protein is CASSFTGGGEAFF.